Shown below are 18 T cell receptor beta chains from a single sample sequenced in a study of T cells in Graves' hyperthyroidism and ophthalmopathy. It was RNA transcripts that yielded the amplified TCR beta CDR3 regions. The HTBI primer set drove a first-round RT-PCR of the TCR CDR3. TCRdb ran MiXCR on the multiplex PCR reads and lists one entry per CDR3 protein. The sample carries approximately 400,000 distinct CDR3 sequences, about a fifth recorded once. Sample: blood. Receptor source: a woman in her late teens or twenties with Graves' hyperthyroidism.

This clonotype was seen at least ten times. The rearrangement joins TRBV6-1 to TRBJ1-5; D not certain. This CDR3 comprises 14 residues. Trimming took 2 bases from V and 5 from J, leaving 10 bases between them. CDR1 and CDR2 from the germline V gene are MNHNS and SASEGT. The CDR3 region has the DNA TGTGCCAGCAGTGAACCAGCTCCCTATCAGCCCCAGCATTTT. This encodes CASSEPAPYQPQHF.

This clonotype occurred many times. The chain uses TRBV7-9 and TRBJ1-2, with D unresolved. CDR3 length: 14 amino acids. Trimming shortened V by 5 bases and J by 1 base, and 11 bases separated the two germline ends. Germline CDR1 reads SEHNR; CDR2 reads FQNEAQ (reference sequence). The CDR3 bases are TGTGCCAGCAGCCCCACCGGCATTAACTATGGCTACACCTTC. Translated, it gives CASSPTGINYGYTF. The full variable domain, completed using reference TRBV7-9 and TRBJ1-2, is DTGVSQNPRHKITKRGQNVTFRCDPISEHNRLYWYRQTLGQGPEFLTYFQNEAQLEKSRLLSDRFSAERPKGSFSTLEIQRTEQGDSAMYLCASSPTGINYGYTFGSGTRLTVV.

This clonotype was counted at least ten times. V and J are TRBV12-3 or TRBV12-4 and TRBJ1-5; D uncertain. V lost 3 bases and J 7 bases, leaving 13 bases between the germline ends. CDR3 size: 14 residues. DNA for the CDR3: TGTGCCAGCAGTTTCTCCTCGGGGTACCAGCCCCAGCATTTT. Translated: CASSFSSGYQPQHF.

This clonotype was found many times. The CDR3 nucleotides are TGTGCCTCGCTGGGGGTACGGGGGGGCGAGCAGTACTTC. Protein product: CASLGVRGGEQYF. The chain couples TRBV25-1 to TRBJ2-7; 8 bases are a match to TRBD2. The CDR3 is 13 amino acids. Germline CDR1 reads MGHDK; CDR2 reads SYGVNS. V trimming: 11 bases; J trimming: 6 bases; junction bases outside the gene matches: 12.

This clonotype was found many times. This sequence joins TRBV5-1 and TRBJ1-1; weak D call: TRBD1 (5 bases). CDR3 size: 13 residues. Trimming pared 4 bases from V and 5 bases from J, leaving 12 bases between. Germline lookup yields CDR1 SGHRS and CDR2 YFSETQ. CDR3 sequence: CASSKGRGTEAFF. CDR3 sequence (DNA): TGCGCCAGCAGCAAAGGACGGGGGACTGAAGCTTTCTTT.

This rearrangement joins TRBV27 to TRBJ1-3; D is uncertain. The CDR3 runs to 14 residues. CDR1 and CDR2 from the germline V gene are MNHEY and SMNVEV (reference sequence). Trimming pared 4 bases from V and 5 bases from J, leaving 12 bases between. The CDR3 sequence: CASSSLASRNTIYF. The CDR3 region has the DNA TGTGCCAGCAGTTCTCTGGCCTCGAGAAACACCATATATTTT.

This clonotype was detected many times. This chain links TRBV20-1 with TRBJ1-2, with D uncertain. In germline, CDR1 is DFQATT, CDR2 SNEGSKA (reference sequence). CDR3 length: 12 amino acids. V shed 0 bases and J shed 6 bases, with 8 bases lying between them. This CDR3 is CSARDDMDGYTF. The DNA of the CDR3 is TGCAGTGCTAGAGACGACATGGATGGCTACACCTTC.

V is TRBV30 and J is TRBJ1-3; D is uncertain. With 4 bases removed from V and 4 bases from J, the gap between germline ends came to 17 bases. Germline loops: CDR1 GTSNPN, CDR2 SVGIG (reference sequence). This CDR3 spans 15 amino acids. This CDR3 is CAWKEGLTGGNTIYF. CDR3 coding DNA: TGTGCCTGGAAAGAGGGTCTGACGGGAGGAAACACCATATATTTT.

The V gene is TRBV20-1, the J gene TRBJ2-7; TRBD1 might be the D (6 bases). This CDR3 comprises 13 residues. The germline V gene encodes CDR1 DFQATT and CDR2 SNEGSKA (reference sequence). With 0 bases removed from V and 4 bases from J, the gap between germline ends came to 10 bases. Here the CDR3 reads CSARDPRGYEQYF. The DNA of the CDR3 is TGCAGTGCTAGAGATCCCAGGGGTTACGAGCAGTACTTC.

CDR3 DNA: TGTGCCAGCAGCCGGAGGACAGGTTCTAACTATGGCTACACCTTC. Protein sequence: CASSRRTGSNYGYTF. The chain combines TRBV28 with TRBJ1-2; 7 bases match TRBD1. V was pared by 6 bases and J by 0 bases, with 7 bases of the junction left unmatched. Germline CDR1 reads MDHEN; CDR2 reads SYDVKM. This CDR3 is built from 15 residues.

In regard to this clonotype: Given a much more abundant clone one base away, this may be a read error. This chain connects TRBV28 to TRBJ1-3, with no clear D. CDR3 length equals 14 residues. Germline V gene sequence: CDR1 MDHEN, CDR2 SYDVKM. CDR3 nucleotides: TGTGCCAGCAGTTCTATGAACTCTGGAAACACCATATGTTTT. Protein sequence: CASSSMNSGNTICF.

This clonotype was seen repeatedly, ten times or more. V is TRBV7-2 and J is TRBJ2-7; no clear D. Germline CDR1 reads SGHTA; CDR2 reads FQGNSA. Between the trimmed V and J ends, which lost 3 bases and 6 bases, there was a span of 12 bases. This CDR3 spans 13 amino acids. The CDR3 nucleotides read TGTGCCAGCAGCTTCCTCAGGACGGGCGAGCAGTACTTC. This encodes CASSFLRTGEQYF.

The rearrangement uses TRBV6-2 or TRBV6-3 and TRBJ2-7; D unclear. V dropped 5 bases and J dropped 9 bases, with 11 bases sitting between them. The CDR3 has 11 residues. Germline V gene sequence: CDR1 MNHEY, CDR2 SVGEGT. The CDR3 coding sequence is TGTGCCAGCAGTGGTTTGACACCGCAGTACTTC. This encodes CASSGLTPQYF.

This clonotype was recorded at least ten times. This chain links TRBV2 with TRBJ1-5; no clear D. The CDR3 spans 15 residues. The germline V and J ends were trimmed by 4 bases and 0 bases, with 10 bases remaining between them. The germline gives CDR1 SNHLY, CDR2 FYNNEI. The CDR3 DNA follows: TGTGCCAGCAGTGGACACTCTTATAGCAATCAGCCCCAGCATTTT. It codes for CASSGHSYSNQPQHF.

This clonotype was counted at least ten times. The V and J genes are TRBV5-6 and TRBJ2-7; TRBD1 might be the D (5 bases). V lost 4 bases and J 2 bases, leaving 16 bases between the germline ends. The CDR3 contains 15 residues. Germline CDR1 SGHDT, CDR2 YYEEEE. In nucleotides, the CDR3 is TGTGCCAGCAGCCCTCAAGACAGACCTACCTACGAGCAGTACTTC. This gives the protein CASSPQDRPTYEQYF.

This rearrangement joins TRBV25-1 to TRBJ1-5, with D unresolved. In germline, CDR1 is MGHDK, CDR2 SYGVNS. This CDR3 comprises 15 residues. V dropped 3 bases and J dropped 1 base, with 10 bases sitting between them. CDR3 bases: TGTGCCAGCAGTGAGGTTGGAGGGAGCAATCAGCCCCAGCATTTT. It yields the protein CASSEVGGSNQPQHF.

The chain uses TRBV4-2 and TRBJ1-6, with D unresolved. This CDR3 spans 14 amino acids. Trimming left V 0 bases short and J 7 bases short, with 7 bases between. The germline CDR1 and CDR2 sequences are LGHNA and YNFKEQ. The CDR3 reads CASSQDSENSPLHF. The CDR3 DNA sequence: TGTGCCAGCAGCCAAGATTCTGAGAATTCACCCCTCCACTTT.

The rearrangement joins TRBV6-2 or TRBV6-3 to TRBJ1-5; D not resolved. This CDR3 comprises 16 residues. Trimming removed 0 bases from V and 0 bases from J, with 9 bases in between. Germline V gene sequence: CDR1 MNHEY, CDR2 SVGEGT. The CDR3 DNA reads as TGTGCCAGCAGTTACTCCGTATTCCGTAGCAATCAGCCCCAGCATTTT. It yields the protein CASSYSVFRSNQPQHF.